The clone carrying this T cell receptor (beta chain) was observed a few times. As yet, its antigen is unknown. This sample is drawn from a study of response to subunit inactivated influenza vaccine. The V end lost 5 bases, the J end lost 0 bases, and 8 bases lay between the germline ends. Per germline, CDR1 SGHVS and CDR2 FQNEAQ. There are 13 residues in the CDR3. TCRdb reprocessed the RT-PCR reads via MiXCR and lists one record per CDR3 protein. The sample consists of roughly 650,000 distinct CDR3 sequences, around 15% of them appearing once. Notes on the study in general: Only a handful of new T cells, the authors suggested, are recruited with each seasonal influenza vaccination.

This TCR came from a man aged 50 to 60 who received an inactivated influenza vaccine. The chain combines TRBV7-8 with TRBJ2-7; perhaps TRBD2 as D (5 bases). The starting material was PBMCs from blood, obtained 14 to 15 days before vaccination. CDR3 in DNA: TGTGCCAGCAGCCCTAGCTACTCCTACGAGCAGTACTTC. Its translation is CASSPSYSYEQYF.